The source of this T cell receptor (beta chain) is a study of control samples from healthy donors and cancer patients. Assay used: immunoSEQ multiplex PCR; TCRdb lists only in-frame clones, some missing. This table has about 120,000 clones, around 87% appearing once. The TCR was taken from a woman aged 45-65 years with colorectal cancer. Material for sequencing was PBMCs.

For the CDR3, the DNA is TGTGCCAGCAGTGGCTACCTAAGGTGGACAGTGGAGACCCAGTACTTC. This sequence encodes CASSGYLRWTVETQYF. The chain employs TRBV2 and TRBJ2-5, with a tentative D call TRBD1 (6 bases). The CDR3 sequence is 16 residues long. Germline V gives CDR1 SNHLY, CDR2 FYNNEI. With 4 bases removed from V and 5 bases from J, the gap between germline ends came to 20 bases.